This TCR beta chain originates from a study of cytomegalovirus exposure and HLA in healthy donors. The study, taken as a whole, reports: Per a later analysis, 15,000 to 20,000 TCR beta sequences showed association with HLA alleles at 0.05 false discovery rate. Researchers reported from a later analysis that most CMV-associated TCR beta chains appeared HLA-restricted. For TCR beta chains, V- and J-gene trimming was later linked to a missense DCLRE1C variant.

As regards this clone: Its antigen is currently unknown.

The PCR contained 60 Vbeta and 13 Jbeta primers. As originally analysed: Some 11 million of the roughly 80 million unique TCR beta chains counted in a later analysis were shared. Sequenced by immunoSEQ multiplex PCR; TCRdb stores in-frame clones only, minus some. V, J and clone size are those of that table, while D and trimming were read from the DNA. The repertoire shows about 31,000 clones; the top ten hold about 5%. CDR3 length equals 15 residues. Germline V gene sequence: CDR1 MNHNS, CDR2 SASEGT. V lost 6 bases and J lost 3, with 17 bases in between. Sequenced sample: PBMCs. The TCR sequence derives from a female donor in good health and CMV-seronegative. This chain links TRBV6-1 with TRBJ2-5; a possible D gene is TRBD2 (6 bases). The CDR3 region is CASRGGALGKETQYF. DNA of the CDR3: TGTGCCAGCAGGGGGGGTGCCCTTGGGAAAGAGACCCAGTACTTC.